These T cell receptor beta chains were read from a single sample in a study of T cells in Graves' hyperthyroidism and ophthalmopathy. TCRdb passed the multiplex PCR reads through MiXCR, listing each CDR3 protein once. The data hold 750,000 to 900,000 distinct CDR3 sequences, with roughly 40% observed a single time. The specimen was blood. These receptors originate from a young man with Graves' hyperthyroidism. Both conserved end residues are part of each CDR3. A D gene is named only where the DNA matches it firmly. Only some rows state a clone size, as once, few, many or a class for expanded clones.

cdr3_nt,cdr3_aa,v_call,j_call,d_call,clone_size
TGCAGTGCGGAGTTCAACACCGGGGAGCTGTTTTTT,CSAEFNTGELFF,TRBV20-1,TRBJ2-2,-,-
TGTGCCAGCAGCGTGGACACTCGACAGCCCCAGCATTTT,CASSVDTRQPQHF,TRBV9,TRBJ1-5,-,many
TGTGCCAGCAGCGTAGACGCAGGGGGCTATGGCTACACCTTC,CASSVDAGGYGYTF,TRBV9,TRBJ1-2,TRBD1,-
TGCAGCGTTGAAGATGGGGCTGGGGCCAACGTCCTGACTTTC,CSVEDGAGANVLTF,TRBV29-1,TRBJ2-6,-,many
TGTGCCAGCAGCCCACAGGTTCGGGAAGAGGGCTATGGCTACACCTTC,CASSPQVREEGYGYTF,TRBV7-9,TRBJ1-2,-,-
TGTGCCAGCAGCCCTGACAGGGACGACTATGGCTACACCTTC,CASSPDRDDYGYTF,TRBV2,TRBJ1-2,TRBD1,many
TGTGCCAGTAGCAGGGGAGACAGGGGGGGAGGACAGCCCCAGCATTTT,CASSRGDRGGGQPQHF,TRBV19,TRBJ1-5,TRBD1,-
TGCAGTGTACAGCATAGCAATCAGCCCCAGCATTTT,CSVQHSNQPQHF,TRBV20-1,TRBJ1-5,-,many
TGCAGCGTCCGGGCCCTCGAAAACACCATATATTTT,CSVRALENTIYF,TRBV29-1,TRBJ1-3,-,many
TGCAGCGTTGATCCCTCCCAAGAGACCCAGTACTTC,CSVDPSQETQYF,TRBV29-1,TRBJ2-5,-,-
TGCAGCTTCCGCGGGACAGGGGCCGTCCCGCAGTACTTC,CSFRGTGAVPQYF,TRBV29-1,TRBJ2-7,TRBD1,many
TGCGCCAGCAGCCAAGACCGGGGTTGGACTGAAGCTTTCTTT,CASSQDRGWTEAFF,TRBV4-1,TRBJ1-1,-,few
TGTGCCAGCAGCTTGCTGGAAAACAGCAGGGTAGACTACGAGCAGTACTTC,CASSLLENSRVDYEQYF,TRBV7-2,TRBJ2-7,-,-
TGTGCCAGCAAGAGGGCTCGACCTCCCCAAGAGACCCAGTACTTC,CASKRARPPQETQYF,TRBV25-1,TRBJ2-5,-,-
TGTGCCAGTAGTATAAAGGACAGGGGGCCCCAGCATTTT,CASSIKDRGPQHF,TRBV19,TRBJ1-5,TRBD1,-
TGTGCCAGCAGTTATTCCTCTTTATCCTTCTATGGCTACACCTTC,CASSYSSLSFYGYTF,TRBV6-2/TRBV6-3,TRBJ1-2,-,-
TGTGCCAGCAGCGTAGGTCAGGGAGGCGATACGCAGTATTTT,CASSVGQGGDTQYF,TRBV9,TRBJ2-3,-,few